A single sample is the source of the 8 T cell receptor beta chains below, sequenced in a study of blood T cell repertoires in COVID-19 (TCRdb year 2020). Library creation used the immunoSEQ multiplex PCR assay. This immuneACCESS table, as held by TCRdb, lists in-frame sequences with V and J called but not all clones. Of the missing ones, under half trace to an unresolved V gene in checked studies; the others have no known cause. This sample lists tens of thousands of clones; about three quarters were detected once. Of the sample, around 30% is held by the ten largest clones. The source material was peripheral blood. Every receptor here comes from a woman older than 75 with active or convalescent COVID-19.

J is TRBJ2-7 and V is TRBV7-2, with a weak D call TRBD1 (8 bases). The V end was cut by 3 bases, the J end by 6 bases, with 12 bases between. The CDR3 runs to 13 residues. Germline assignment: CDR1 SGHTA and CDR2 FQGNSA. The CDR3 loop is CASSLDREGEQYF. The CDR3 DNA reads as TGTGCCAGCAGCTTGGACAGGGAGGGCGAGCAGTACTTC. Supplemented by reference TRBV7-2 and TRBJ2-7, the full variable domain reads GAGVSQSPSNKVTEKGKDVELRCDPISGHTALYWYRQSLGQGLEFLIYFQGNSAPDKSGLPSDRFSAERTGGSVSTLTIQRTQQEDSAVYLCASSLDREGEQYFGPGTRLTVT.

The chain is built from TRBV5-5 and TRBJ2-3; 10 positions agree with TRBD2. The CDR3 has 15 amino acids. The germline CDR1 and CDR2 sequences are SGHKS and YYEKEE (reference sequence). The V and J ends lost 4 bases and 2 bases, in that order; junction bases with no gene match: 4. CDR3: CASSRAGGVTDTQYF. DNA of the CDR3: TGTGCCAGCAGCAGAGCGGGGGGGGTCACAGATACGCAGTATTTT.

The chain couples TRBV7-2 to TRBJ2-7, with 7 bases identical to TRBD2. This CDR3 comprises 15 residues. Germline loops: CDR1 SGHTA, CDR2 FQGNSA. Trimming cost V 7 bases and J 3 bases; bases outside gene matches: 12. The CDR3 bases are TGTGCCAGCACCGCCGATGGACTAGGGTTCTACGAGCAGTACTTC. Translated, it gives CASTADGLGFYEQYF.

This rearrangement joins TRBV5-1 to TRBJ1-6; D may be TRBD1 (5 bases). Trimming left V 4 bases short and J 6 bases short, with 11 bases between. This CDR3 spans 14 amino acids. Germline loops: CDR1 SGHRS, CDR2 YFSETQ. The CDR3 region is CASSKVGGNSPLHF. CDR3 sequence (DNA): TGCGCCAGCAGCAAGGTGGGGGGTAATTCACCCCTCCACTTT.

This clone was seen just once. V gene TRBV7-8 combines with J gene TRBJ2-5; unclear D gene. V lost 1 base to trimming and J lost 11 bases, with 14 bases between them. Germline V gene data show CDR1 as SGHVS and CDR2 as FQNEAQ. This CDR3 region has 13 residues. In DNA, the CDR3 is TGTGCCAGCAGCTTAGGTTCCCCTAGAGAACAGTACTTC. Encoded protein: CASSLGSPREQYF.

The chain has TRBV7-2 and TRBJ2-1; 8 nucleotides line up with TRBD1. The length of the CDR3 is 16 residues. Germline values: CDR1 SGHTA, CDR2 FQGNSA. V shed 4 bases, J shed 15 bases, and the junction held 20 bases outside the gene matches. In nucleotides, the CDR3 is TGTGCCAGCAGCTCACAAACCGGGACAGGATTTCATGGGGGGTTCTTC. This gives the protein CASSSQTGTGFHGGFF.

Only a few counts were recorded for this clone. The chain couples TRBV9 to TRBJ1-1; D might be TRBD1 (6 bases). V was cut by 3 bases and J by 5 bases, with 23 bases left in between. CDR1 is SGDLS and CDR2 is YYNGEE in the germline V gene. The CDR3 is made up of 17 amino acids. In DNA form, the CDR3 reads TGTGCCAGCAGCGCCGTCTTAGGGGGGGGAGGTAGGACTGAAGCTTTCTTT. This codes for CASSAVLGGGGRTEAFF.

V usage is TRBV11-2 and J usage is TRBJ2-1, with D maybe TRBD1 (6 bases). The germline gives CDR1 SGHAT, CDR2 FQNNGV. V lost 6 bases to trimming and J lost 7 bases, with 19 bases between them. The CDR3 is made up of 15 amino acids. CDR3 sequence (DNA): TGTGCCAGCAGACAAACAGGGTCCTCCGGTAATGAGCAGTTCTTC. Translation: CASRQTGSSGNEQFF.